Many counts were recorded for the clone carrying this T cell receptor (beta chain). Its antigen remains unidentified. Germline loops: CDR1 MGHDK, CDR2 SYGVNS. The CDR3 consists of 17 residues. With 1 base clipped from V and 8 bases from J, the junction kept 14 bases outside the gene matches. The authors reverse transcribed all of the isolated RNA, so sequencing captured expressed TCRB transcripts. Assay used: immunoSEQ multiplex PCR; TCRdb lists only in-frame clones, some missing. The repertoire holds about 120,000 clones, about a sixth seen once, with around 2.5% in the top ten. These data are taken from a study of beta chain features in type 1 diabetes. Turning to the study itself: The samples had approximately 110 million sorted cells examined in all. Regarding the study as a whole: People with Type 1 diabetes carried modestly yet significantly shorter TCRB CDR3s in all four CD4+ subsets. VDJ junctions in type 1 diabetes patients carried more deletions and fewer insertions. A cDNA-based sequencing approach could over-represent cells with high TCR expression. For TCRB rearrangement, an influence of HLA type remained unresolved here.

Sequencing input: central memory CD4+ T cells from blood. V and J are TRBV25-1 and TRBJ2-1; the match to TRBD2 covers 7 bases. This TCR came from a man aged 25 to 40 with type 1 diabetes. The CDR3 bases are TGTGCCAGCAGTGAATTGACTAGCACTGATGGATTGGATGAGCAGTTCTTC. Protein sequence: CASSELTSTDGLDEQFF.